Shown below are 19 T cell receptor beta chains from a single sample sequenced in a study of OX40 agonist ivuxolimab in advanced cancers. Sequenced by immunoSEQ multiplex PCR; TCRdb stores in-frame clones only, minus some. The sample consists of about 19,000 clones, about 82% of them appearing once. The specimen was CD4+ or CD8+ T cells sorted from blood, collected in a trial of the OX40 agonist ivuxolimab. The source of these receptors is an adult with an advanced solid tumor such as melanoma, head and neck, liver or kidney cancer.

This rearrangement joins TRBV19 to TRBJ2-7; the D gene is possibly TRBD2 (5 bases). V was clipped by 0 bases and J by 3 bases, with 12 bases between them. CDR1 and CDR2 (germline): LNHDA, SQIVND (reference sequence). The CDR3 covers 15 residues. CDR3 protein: CASSIDQEGLYEQYF. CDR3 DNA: TGTGCCAGTAGTATAGATCAAGAGGGCCTCTACGAGCAGTACTTC.

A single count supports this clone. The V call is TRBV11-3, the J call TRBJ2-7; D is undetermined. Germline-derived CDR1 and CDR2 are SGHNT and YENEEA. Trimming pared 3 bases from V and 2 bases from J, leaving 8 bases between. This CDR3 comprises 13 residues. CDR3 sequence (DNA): TGTGCCAGCAGCTTCGGGTCCCCCTACGAGCAGTACTTC. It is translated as CASSFGSPYEQYF.

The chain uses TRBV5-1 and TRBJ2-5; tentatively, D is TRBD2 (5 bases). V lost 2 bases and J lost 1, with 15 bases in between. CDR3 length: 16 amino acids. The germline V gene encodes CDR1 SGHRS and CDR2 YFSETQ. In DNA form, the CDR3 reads TGCGCCAGCAGCTTAGGCCTCGGAGGAGGCCAAGAGACCCAGTACTTC. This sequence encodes CASSLGLGGGQETQYF.

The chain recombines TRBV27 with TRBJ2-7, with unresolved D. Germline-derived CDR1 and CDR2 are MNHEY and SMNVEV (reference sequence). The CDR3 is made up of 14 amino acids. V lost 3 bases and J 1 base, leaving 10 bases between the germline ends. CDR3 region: CASSFVGRSYEQYF. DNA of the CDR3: TGTGCCAGCAGTTTTGTGGGAAGGTCCTACGAGCAGTACTTC.

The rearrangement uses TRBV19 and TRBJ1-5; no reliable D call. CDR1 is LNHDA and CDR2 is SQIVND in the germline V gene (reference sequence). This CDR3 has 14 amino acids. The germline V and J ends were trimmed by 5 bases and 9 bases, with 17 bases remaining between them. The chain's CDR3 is CASSPDTDDGPQHF. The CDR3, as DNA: TGTGCCAGTAGTCCCGACACGGATGATGGGCCCCAGCATTTT.

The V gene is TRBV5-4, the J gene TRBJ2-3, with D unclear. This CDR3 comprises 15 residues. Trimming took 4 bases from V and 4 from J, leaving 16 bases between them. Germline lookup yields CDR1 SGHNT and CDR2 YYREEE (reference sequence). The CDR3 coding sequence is TGTGCCAGCAGCCCCCTAGGCTCAGGAGCAGATACGCAGTATTTT. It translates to CASSPLGSGADTQYF.

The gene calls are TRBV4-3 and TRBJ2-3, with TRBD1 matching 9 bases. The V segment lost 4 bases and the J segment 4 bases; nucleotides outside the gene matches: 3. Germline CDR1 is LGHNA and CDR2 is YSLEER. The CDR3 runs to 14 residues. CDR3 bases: TGCGCCAGCAGCCCAGGGACAGGGCCAGATACGCAGTATTTT. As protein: CASSPGTGPDTQYF.

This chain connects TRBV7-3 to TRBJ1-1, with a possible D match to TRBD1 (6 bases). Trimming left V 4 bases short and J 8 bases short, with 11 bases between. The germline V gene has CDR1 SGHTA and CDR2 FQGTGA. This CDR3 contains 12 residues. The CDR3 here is CASSSGQPEAFF. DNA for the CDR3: TGTGCCAGCAGCTCCGGACAGCCAGAAGCTTTCTTT. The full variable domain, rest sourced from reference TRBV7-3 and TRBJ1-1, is GAGVSQTPSNKVTEKGKYVELRCDPISGHTALYWYRQSLGQGPEFLIYFQGTGAADDSGLPNDRFFAVRPEGSVSTLKIQRTERGDSAVYLCASSSGQPEAFFGQGTRLTVV.

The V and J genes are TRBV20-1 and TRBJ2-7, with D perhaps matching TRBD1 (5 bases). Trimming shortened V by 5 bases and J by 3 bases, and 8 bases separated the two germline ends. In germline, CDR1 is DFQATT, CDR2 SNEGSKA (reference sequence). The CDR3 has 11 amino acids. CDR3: CSAPRGYEQYF. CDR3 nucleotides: TGCAGTGCTCCTAGGGGCTACGAGCAGTACTTC.

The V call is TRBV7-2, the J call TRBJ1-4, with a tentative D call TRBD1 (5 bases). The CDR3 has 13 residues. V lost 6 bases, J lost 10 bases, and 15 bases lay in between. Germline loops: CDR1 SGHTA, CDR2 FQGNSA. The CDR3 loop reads CASSSTGVGKLFF. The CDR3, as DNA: TGTGCCAGCAGTTCAACAGGCGTTGGAAAACTGTTTTTT.

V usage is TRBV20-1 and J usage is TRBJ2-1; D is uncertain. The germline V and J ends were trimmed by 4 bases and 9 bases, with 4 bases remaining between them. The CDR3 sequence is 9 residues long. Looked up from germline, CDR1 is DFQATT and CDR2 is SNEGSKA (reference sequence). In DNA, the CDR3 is TGCAGTGCTAACGGTGAGCAGTTCTTC. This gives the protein CSANGEQFF.

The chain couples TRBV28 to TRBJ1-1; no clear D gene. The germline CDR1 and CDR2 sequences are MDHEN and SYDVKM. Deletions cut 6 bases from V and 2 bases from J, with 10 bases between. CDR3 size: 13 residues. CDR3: CASSYGPNTEAFF. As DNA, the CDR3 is TGTGCCAGCAGCTACGGGCCTAACACTGAAGCTTTCTTT.

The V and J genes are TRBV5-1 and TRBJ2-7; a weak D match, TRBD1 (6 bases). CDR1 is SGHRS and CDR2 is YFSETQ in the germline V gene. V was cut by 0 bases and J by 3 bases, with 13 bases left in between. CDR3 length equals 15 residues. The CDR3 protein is CASSLVQGRYYEQYF. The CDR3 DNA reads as TGCGCCAGCAGCTTGGTCCAGGGGCGGTACTACGAGCAGTACTTC.

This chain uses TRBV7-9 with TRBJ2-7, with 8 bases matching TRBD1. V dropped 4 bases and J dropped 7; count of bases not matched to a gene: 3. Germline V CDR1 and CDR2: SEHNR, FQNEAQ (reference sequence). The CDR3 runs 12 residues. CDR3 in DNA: TGTGCCAGCAGCTCGACAGGGGTTGAGCAGTACTTC. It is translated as CASSSTGVEQYF.

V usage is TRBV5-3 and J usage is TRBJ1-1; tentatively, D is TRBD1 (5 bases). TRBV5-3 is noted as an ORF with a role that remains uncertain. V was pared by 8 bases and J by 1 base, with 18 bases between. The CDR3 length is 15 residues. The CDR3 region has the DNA TGTGCCAGCAGACCTGTCTTGGGGCCGAACACTGAAGCTTTCTTT. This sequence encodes CASRPVLGPNTEAFF.

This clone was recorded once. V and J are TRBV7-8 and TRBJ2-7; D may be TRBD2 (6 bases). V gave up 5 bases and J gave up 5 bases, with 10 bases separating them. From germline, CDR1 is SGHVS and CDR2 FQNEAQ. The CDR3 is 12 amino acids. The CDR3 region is CASSQGGNEQYF. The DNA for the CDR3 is TGTGCCAGCAGCCAGGGAGGCAACGAGCAGTACTTC.

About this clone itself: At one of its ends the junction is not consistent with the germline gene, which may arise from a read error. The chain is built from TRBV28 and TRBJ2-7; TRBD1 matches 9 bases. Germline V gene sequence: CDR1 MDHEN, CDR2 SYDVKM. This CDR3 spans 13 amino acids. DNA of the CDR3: TGTGCCAGCAATTTAGGACAGGGGTACGAGCAGTACTTC. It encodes CASNLGQGYEQYF.

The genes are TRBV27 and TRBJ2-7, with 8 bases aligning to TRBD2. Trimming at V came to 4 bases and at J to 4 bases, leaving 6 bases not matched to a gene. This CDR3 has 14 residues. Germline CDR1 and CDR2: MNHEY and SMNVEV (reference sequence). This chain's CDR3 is CASSSGTRVYEQYF. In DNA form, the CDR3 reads TGTGCCAGCAGTTCCGGGACTAGAGTATACGAGCAGTACTTC.

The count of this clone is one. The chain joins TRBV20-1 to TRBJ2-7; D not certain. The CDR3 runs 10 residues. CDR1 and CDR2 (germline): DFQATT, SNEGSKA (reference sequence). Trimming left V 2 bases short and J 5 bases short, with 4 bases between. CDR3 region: CSARLHEQYF. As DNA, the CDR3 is TGCAGTGCTAGATTACACGAGCAGTACTTC.